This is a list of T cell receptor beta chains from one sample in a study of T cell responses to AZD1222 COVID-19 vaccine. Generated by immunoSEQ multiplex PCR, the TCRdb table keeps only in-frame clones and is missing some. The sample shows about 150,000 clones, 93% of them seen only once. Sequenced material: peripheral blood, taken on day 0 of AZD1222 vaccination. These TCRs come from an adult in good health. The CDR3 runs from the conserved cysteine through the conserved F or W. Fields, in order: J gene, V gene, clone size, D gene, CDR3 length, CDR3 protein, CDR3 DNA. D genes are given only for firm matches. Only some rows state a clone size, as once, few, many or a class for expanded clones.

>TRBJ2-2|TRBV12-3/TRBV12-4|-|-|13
CASSRTFTGELFF
TGTGCCAGCAGCCGGACATTTACCGGGGAGCTGTTTTTT
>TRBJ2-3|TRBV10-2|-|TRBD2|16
CASSDPGLAGRDTQYF
TGCGCCAGCAGTGACCCCGGACTAGCGGGAAGAGATACGCAGTATTTT
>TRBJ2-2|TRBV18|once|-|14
CASSPSQNTGELFF
TGTGCCAGCTCACCATCCCAGAACACCGGGGAGCTGTTTTTT
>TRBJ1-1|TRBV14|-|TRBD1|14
CASSRDREGTEAFF
TGTGCCAGCAGCCGGGACAGGGAAGGAACTGAAGCTTTCTTT
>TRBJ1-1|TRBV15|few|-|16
CATSPSRGGLNTEAFF
TGTGCCACCAGTCCCTCTAGGGGAGGGCTGAACACTGAAGCTTTCTTT
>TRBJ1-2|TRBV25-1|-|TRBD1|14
CASSGQGIEYGYTF
TGTGCCAGCAGTGGACAGGGGATCGAATATGGCTACACCTTC
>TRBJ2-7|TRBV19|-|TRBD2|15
CASSTGLARKYEQYF
TGTGCCAGTAGTACGGGACTAGCGAGAAAATACGAGCAGTACTTC
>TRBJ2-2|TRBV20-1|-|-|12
CSASRNTGELFF
TGCAGTGCTAGTAGGAACACCGGGGAGCTGTTTTTT
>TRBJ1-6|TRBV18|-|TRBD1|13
CASSRDRNSPLHF
TGTGCCAGCTCCCGGGACAGGAATTCACCCCTCCACTTT
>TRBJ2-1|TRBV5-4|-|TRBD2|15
CASSEGGGRKNEQFF
TGTGCCAGCAGTGAGGGGGGCGGGAGGAAGAATGAGCAGTTCTTC
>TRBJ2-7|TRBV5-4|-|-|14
CASSLWGTTYEQYF
TGTGCCAGCAGCTTGTGGGGGACAACCTACGAGCAGTACTTC
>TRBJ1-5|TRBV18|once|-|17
CASSPVIGGQGYQPQHF
TGTGCCAGCTCACCAGTAATAGGAGGGCAGGGATATCAGCCCCAGCATTTT
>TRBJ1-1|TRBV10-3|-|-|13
CAISARGNTEAFF
TGTGCCATCAGTGCCCGGGGGAATACTGAAGCTTTCTTT
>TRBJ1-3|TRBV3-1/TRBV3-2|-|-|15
CASSQDTVSGNTIYF
TGTGCCAGCAGCCAAGATACGGTCTCTGGAAACACCATATATTTT
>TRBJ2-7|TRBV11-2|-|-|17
CASSLDGLEVRSYEQYF
TGTGCCAGCAGCTTAGATGGTTTGGAGGTCCGCTCCTACGAGCAGTACTTC
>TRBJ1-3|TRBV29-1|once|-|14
CSVLEPGSGNTIYF
TGCAGCGTTCTAGAACCGGGCTCTGGAAACACCATATATTTT
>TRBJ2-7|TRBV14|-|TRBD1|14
CASSQATGAYEQYF
TGTGCCAGCAGCCAAGCGACAGGGGCCTACGAGCAGTACTTC
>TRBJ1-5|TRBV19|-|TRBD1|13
CASSAGGAQPQHF
TGTGCCAGTAGCGCAGGGGGGGCTCAGCCCCAGCATTTT
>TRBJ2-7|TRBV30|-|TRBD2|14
CAWSSGRLDYEQYF
TGTGCCTGGAGCAGCGGGAGGTTGGACTACGAGCAGTACTTC
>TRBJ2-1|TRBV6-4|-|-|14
CASSDSGESNEQFF
TGTGCCAGCAGTGACTCGGGGGAATCCAATGAGCAGTTCTTC
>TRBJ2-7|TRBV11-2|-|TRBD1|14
CASRFRTGVYEQYF
TGTGCCAGCAGGTTCCGGACAGGGGTCTACGAGCAGTACTTC
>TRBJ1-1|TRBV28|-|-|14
CASSTTGGVGEAFF
TGTGCCAGCAGTACCACCGGGGGCGTGGGTGAAGCTTTCTTT
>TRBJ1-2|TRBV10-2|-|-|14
CASSESRQIYGYTF
TGCGCCAGCAGTGAGTCGCGACAGATCTATGGCTACACCTTC
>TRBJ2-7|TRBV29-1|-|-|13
CSVASAGNGEQYF
TGCAGCGTTGCATCGGCAGGGAACGGGGAGCAGTACTTC
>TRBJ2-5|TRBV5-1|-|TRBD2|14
CASSGGGLEETQYF
TGCGCCAGCAGCGGGGGAGGACTAGAAGAGACCCAGTACTTC
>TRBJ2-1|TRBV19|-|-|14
CASSISLGDNEQFF
TGTGCCAGTAGTATCTCACTAGGGGACAATGAGCAGTTCTTC
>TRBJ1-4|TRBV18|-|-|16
CASSPQVQGTNEKLFF
TGTGCCAGCTCACCTCAGGTTCAGGGGACCAACGAAAAACTGTTTTTT
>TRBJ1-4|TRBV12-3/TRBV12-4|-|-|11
CASSFDSFLFF
TGTGCCAGCAGTTTCGACAGCTTTCTGTTTTTT
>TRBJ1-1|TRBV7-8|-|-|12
CASSPQGTEAFF
TGTGCCAGCAGTCCACAGGGAACTGAAGCTTTCTTT
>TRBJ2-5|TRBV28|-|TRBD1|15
CASSPWTGGVETQYF
TGTGCCAGCAGTCCTTGGACAGGGGGAGTGGAGACCCAGTACTTC
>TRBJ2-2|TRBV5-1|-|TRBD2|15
CASRRLAENTGELFF
TGCGCCAGCAGAAGGCTAGCGGAAAACACCGGGGAGCTGTTTTTT
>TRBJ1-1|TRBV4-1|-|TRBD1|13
CASSQTTTGEAFF
TGCGCCAGCAGCCAGACAACGACAGGGGAAGCTTTCTTT
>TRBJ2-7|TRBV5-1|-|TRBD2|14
CASSPSSGRSEQYF
TGCGCCAGCAGCCCATCTAGCGGGAGAAGTGAGCAGTACTTC